These 10 T cell receptor beta chains originate from one sample sequenced in a study of spatial heterogeneity in lung cancer (dated by TCRdb to 2018 to 2020). Receptor amplification or capture employed 5' RACE. TCRdb lists the instrument as NextSeq 500. TCRdb ran its own pipeline on the public reads, namely fastp trimming at Q25 and MiXCR clone calling, and kept in-frame beta chains. Identical CDR3 protein sequences are pooled into one entry, listed with their most common genes and DNA. In all, the sample holds about 90,000 distinct CDR3 sequences, and approximately 8.2% of those were seen once. The top ten hold around 7% of the sample. The time point label for this specimen denotes: sample taken at primary tumor resection. Without any cell sorting, TCR sequencing was performed on whole RNA extracted either from tumor and nontumor lung tissue or from cryopreserved PBMC samples. The input for sequencing was PBMCs, taken at surgery. These receptors came from a male donor with early-stage non-small cell lung cancer.

This clonotype was observed many times. The chain uses TRBV20-1 and TRBJ1-1; D is uncertain. With 1 base removed from V and 5 bases from J, the gap between germline ends came to 17 bases. Germline CDR1 reads DFQATT; CDR2 reads SNEGSKA (reference sequence). The CDR3 has 15 residues. The CDR3: CSARATWRLGTEAFF. The CDR3 DNA follows: TGCAGTGCTAGAGCCACGTGGCGTTTGGGGACTGAAGCTTTCTTT.

In this sample, this clonotype turned up a few times. The chain links TRBV29-1 to TRBJ2-3, with 11 bases matching TRBD2. The germline V gene encodes CDR1 SQVTM and CDR2 ANQGSEA. V shed 6 bases, J shed 3 bases, and the junction held 8 bases outside the gene matches. This CDR3 is built from 15 residues. In DNA form, the CDR3 reads TGCAGCGTGGGACTAGCGGTGGAGGTAACAGATACGCAGTATTTT. Amino acids: CSVGLAVEVTDTQYF.

CDR3 loop: CASSPLEAQETQYF. DNA for the CDR3: TGTGCCAGCTCACCACTGGAGGCCCAAGAGACCCAGTACTTC. This chain links TRBV18 with TRBJ2-5, with D possibly TRBD2 on 5 matching bases. CDR3 size: 14 residues. Per the germline V gene, CDR1 is KGHSH and CDR2 is LQKENI. Trimming cost V 1 base and J 1 base, with 7 bases left between them.

This clonotype was detected many times. This chain joins TRBV15 and TRBJ2-4; TRBD1 matches 10 bases. Germline lookup yields CDR1 LNHNV and CDR2 YYDKDF (reference sequence). The CDR3 is 17 residues long. V lost 1 base, J lost 0 bases, and 3 bases stayed unmatched. As DNA, the CDR3 is TGTGCCACCAGCAGAGGAGGGACAGGGGCAGCCAAAAACATTCAGTACTTC. Its protein product is CATSRGGTGAAKNIQYF.

This clonotype was detected a few times. V and J are TRBV7-2 and TRBJ2-1; D might be TRBD2 (6 bases). CDR3 length: 14 amino acids. CDR1 is SGHTA and CDR2 is FQGNSA in the germline V gene. Trimming left V 4 bases short and J 7 bases short, with 14 bases between. This chain's CDR3 is CASSSPGRGNEQFF. CDR3 nucleotides: TGTGCCAGCAGCTCGCCGGGACGGGGGAATGAGCAGTTCTTC.

As for this clonotype: At one boundary the junction diverges from the germline segment, which might be a read error. The chain couples TRBV7-2 to TRBJ1-6; TRBD1 might be the D (5 bases). The CDR3 extends over 12 amino acids. Germline V gene lookup returns CDR1 SGHTA and CDR2 FQGNSA. The CDR3 sequence is CASSLGDSPLNF. The CDR3 DNA reads as TGTGCCAGCAGCTTAGGGGACTCACCCCTCAACTTT.

Many counts were recorded for this clonotype. The V and J genes are TRBV7-9 and TRBJ2-5; D might be TRBD1 or TRBD2, each matching 5 bases. The CDR3 extends over 15 amino acids. V was pared by 1 base and J by 4 bases, with 13 bases between. CDR1 is SEHNR, CDR2 FQNEAQ, per germline (reference sequence). In nucleotides, the CDR3 is TGTGCCAGCAGCTTAGGGGACGCCCGAGGAGAGACCCAGTACTTC. Translation gives CASSLGDARGETQYF.

This clonotype was detected a few times. The CDR3 region has the DNA TGTGCCAGCAGTTTCAGGGGGCCTGGAAACACCATATATTTT. Its protein is CASSFRGPGNTIYF. This sequence joins TRBV28 and TRBJ1-3; 8 positions match TRBD1. The V and J ends lost 3 bases and 2 bases, in that order; junction bases with no gene match: 0. Germline V gene sequence: CDR1 MDHEN, CDR2 SYDVKM. The CDR3 consists of 14 residues.

The chain uses TRBV16 and TRBJ2-7; no reliable D call. Trimming left V 0 bases short and J 3 bases short, with 6 bases between. The CDR3 length is 13 residues. CDR1 and CDR2 (germline): KGHSY, FQNENV. The CDR3 loop reads CASSQSEGYEQYF. Here the CDR3 DNA reads TGTGCCAGCAGCCAATCGGAAGGCTACGAGCAGTACTTC.

The V gene is TRBV7-2, the J gene TRBJ1-2, with 7 nucleotides matching TRBD1. Germline lookup yields CDR1 SGHTA and CDR2 FQGNSA. The V gene end was trimmed by 5 bases and the J gene end by 8 bases; junction bases not matched to a gene: 8. This CDR3 contains 13 residues. In DNA form, the CDR3 reads TGTGCCAGCAGCCTAACAGGGGCGGAGGGCTACACCTTC. Translation: CASSLTGAEGYTF.